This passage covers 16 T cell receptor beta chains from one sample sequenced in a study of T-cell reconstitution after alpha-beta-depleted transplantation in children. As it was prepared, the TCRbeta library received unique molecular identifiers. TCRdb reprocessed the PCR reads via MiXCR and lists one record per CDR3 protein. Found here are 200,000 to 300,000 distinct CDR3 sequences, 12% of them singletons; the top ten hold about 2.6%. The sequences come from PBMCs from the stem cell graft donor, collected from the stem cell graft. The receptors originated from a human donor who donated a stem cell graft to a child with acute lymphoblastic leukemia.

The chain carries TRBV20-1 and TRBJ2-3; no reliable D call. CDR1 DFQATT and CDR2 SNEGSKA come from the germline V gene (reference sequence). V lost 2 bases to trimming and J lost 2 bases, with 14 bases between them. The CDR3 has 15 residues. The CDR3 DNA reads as TGCAGTGCTAGATTCGGCCCCCGCCTCACAGATACGCAGTATTTT. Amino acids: CSARFGPRLTDTQYF.

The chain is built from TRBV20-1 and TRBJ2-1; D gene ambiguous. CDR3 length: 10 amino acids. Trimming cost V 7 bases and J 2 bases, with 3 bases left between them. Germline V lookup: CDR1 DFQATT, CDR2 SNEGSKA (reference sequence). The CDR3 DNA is TGCAGTGGGACCTACAATGAGCAGTTCTTC. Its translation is CSGTYNEQFF.

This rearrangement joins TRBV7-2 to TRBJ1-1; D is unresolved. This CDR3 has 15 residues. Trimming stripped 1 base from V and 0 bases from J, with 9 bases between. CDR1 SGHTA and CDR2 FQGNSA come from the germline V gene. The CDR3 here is CASSLDGSLNTEAFF. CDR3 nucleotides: TGTGCCAGCAGCTTAGATGGCAGTCTGAACACTGAAGCTTTCTTT.

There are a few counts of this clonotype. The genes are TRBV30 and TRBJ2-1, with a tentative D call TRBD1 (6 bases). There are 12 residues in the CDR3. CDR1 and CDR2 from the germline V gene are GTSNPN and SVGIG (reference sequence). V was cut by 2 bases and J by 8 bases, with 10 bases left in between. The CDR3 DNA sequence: TGTGCCTGGAGTAGGGGGTCCGATGAGCAGTTCTTC. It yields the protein CAWSRGSDEQFF.

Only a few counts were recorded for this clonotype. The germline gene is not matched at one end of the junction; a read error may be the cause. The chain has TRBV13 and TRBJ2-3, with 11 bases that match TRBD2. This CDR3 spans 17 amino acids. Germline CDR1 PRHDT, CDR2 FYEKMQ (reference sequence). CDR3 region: CASSLAGGPKGTDTQYF. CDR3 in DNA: TGTGCCAGCAGTTTAGCGGGAGGGCCTAAGGGGACAGATACGCAGTATTTT.

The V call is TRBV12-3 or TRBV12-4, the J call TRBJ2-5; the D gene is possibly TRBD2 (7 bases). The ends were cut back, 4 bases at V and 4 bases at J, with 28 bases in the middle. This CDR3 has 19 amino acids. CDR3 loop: CASSYTDRLSDGRSETQYF. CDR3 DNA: TGTGCCAGCAGTTACACCGACAGGCTGTCCGACGGGAGGTCAGAGACCCAGTACTTC.

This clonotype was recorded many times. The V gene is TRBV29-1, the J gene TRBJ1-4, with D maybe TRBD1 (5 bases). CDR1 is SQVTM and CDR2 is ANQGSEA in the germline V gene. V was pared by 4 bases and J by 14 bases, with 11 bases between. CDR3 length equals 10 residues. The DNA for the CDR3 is TGCAGCGTTGGGGACCAACAGCTGTTTTTT. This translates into CSVGDQQLFF. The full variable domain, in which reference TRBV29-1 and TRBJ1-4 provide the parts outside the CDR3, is SAVISQKPSRDICQRGTSLTIQCQVDSQVTMMFWYRQQPGQSLTLIATANQGSEATYESGFVIDKFPISRPNLTFSTLTVSNMSPEDSSIYLCSVGDQQLFFGSGTQLSVL.

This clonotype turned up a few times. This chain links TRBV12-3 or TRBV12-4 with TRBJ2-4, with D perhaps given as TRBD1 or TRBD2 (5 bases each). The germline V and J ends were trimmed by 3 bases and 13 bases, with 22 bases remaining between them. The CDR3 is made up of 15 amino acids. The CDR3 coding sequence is TGTGCCAGCAGTTTCGCGCTTCTAGCCAAAAACAGGCAGTACTTC. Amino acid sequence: CASSFALLAKNRQYF.

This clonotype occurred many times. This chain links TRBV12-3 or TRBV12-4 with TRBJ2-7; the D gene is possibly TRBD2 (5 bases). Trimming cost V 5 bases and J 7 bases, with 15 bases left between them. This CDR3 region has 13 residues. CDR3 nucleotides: TGTGCCAGCAGTCCTCCGGACTGGGAAGAGCAGTACTTC. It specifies CASSPPDWEEQYF.

CDR3: CASSLGFSFNVEQFF. In DNA, the CDR3 is TGTGCCAGCAGCTTAGGGTTTTCCTTCAACGTCGAGCAGTTCTTC. The V gene is TRBV11-3, the J gene TRBJ2-1; D is uncertain. The CDR3 is 15 amino acids. Germline CDR1 SGHNT, CDR2 YENEEA. V gave up 1 base and J gave up 10 bases, with 17 bases separating them.

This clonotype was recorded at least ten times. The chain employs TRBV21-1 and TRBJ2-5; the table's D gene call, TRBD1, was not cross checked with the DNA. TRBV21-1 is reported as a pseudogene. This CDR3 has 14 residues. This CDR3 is CASSKGQGSETQYF. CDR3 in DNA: TGTGCCAGCAGCAAAGGACAGGGTTCAGAGACCCAGTACTTC.

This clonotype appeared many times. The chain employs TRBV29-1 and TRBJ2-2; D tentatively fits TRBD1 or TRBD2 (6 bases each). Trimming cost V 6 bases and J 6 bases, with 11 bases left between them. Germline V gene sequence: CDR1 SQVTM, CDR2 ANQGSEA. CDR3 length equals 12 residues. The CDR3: CSVDRGAGELFF. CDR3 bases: TGCAGCGTCGATAGGGGGGCCGGGGAGCTGTTTTTT.

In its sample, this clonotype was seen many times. The CDR3 reads CSASRDPNQPQHF. CDR3 nucleotides: TGCAGTGCTAGCCGGGACCCCAATCAGCCCCAGCATTTT. The chain combines TRBV20-1 with TRBJ1-5; D perhaps matches TRBD1 (5 bases). V lost 3 bases and J 3 bases, leaving 9 bases between the germline ends. The length of the CDR3 is 13 residues. The germline gives CDR1 DFQATT, CDR2 SNEGSKA (reference sequence).

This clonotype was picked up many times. The DNA of the CDR3 is TGTGCCAGCAGTTTATACCATCCTGCCAGACCGACTAACTATGGCTACACCTTC. Encoded protein: CASSLYHPARPTNYGYTF. The chain carries TRBV27 and TRBJ1-2, with D unresolved. CDR1 is MNHEY, CDR2 SMNVEV, per germline (reference sequence). The V gene lost 1 base and the J gene lost 0 bases, with 18 bases spanning the gap. This CDR3 comprises 18 residues.

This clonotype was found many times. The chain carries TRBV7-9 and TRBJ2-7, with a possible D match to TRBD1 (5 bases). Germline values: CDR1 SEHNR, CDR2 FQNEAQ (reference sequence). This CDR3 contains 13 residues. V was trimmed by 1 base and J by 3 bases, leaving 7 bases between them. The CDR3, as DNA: TGTGCCAGCAGCTTAGAGACAGACTACGAGCAGTACTTC. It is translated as CASSLETDYEQYF.

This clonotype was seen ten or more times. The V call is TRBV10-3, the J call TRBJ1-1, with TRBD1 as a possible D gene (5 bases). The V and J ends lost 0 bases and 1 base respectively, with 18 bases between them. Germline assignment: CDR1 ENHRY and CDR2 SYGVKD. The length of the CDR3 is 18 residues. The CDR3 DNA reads TGTGCCATCAGTGAGTCCCTACTCTCCCAGGGATCGAACACTGAAGCTTTCTTT. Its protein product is CAISESLLSQGSNTEAFF.